The TCR beta chain described here comes from a study of T cells after posttransplantation cyclophosphamide. Study conclusions and caveats: Donor CD8+ memory clones often dominated recipient blood repertoires at later times.

A marrow graft followed busulfan-fludarabine conditioning, with cyclophosphamide on days +3 and +4. This clone came up once. The antigen remains undetermined. With 4 bases clipped from V and 5 bases from J, the junction kept 18 bases outside the gene matches. CDR3 length: 17 amino acids. Germline V gene data show CDR1 as SQVTM and CDR2 as ANQGSEA. Assay used: immunoSEQ multiplex PCR; TCRdb lists only in-frame clones, some missing. The table has some 15,000 clones, more than 60% seen once. The sequencing here drew on CD8+ T cells sorted from PBMCs, taken approximately 2,000 days after a stem cell transplant with posttransplant cyclophosphamide. The origin of this receptor is a female patient aged 35-55 years who received an allogeneic stem cell transplant from a related donor, was CMV-positive, and had no GVHD. The graft donor may have contributed some T cells. The chain joins TRBV29-1 to TRBJ1-2, with 8 bases fitting TRBD1. For the CDR3, the DNA is TGCAGCGTTGGTGCGAGGATTGGCAGGGGGCGCGATTATGGCTACACCTTC. Its translation is CSVGARIGRGRDYGYTF.